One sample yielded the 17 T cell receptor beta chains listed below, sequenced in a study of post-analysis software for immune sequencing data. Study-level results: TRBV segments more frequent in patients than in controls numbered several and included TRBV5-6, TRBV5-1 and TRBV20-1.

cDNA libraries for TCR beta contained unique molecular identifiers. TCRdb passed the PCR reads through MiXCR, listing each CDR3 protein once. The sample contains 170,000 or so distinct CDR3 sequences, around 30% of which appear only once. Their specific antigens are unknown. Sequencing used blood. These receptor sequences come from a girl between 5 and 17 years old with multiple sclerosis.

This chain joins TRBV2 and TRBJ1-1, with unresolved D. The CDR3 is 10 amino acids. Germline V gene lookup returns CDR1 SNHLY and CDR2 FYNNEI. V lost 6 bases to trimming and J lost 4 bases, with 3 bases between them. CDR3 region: CASRSTEAFF. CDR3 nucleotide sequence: TGTGCCAGCAGGTCCACTGAAGCTTTCTTT.

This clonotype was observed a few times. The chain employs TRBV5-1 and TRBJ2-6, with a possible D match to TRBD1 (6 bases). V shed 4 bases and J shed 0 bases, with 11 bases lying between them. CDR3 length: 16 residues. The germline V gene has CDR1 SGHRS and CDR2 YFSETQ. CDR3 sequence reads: CASSVQGGSGANVLTF. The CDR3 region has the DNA TGCGCCAGCAGCGTCCAAGGGGGCTCTGGGGCCAACGTCCTGACTTTC.

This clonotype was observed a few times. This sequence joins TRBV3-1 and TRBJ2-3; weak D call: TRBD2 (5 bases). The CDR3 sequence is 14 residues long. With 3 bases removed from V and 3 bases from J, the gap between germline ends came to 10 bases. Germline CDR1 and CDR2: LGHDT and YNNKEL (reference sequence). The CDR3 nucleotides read TGTGCCAGCAGCCAGGCGGGTCGGACAGATACGCAGTATTTT. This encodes CASSQAGRTDTQYF.

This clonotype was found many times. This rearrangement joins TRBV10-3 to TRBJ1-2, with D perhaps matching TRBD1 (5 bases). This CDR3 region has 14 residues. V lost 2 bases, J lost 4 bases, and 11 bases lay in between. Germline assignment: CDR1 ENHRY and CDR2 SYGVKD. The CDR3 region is CAISEGQGPYGYTF. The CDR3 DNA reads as TGTGCCATCAGTGAGGGACAAGGGCCCTATGGCTACACCTTC.

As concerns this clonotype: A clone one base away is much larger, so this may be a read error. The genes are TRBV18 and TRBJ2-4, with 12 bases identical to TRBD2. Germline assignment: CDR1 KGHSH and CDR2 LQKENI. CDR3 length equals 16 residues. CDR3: CAGSTSLAGGGGIQYF. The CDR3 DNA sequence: TGTGCCGGCTCCACCTCACTAGCGGGAGGAGGAGGCATTCAGTACTTC.

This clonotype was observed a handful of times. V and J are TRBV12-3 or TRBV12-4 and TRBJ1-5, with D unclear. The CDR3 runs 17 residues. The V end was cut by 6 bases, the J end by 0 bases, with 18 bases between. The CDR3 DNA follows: TGTGCCAGCAGGAATTCAAGTACTTCCTATAGCAATCAGCCCCAGCATTTT. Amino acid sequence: CASRNSSTSYSNQPQHF.

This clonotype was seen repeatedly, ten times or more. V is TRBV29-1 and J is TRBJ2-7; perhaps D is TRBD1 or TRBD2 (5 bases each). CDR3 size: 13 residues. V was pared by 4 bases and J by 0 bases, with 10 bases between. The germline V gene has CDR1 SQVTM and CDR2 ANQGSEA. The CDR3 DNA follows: TGCAGCGTTGGGGGCGGGTTCTCCTACGAGCAGTACTTC. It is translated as CSVGGGFSYEQYF.

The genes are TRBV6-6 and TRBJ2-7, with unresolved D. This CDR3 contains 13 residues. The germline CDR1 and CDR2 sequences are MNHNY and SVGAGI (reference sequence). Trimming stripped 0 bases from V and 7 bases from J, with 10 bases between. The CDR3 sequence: CASSYSLTEEQYF. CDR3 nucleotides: TGTGCCAGCAGTTACTCCCTGACGGAAGAGCAGTACTTC.

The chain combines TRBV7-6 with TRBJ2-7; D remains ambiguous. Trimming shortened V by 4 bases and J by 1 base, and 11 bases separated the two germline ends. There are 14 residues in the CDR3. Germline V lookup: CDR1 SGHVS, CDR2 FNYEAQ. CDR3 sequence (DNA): TGTGCCAGCAGCTCCCTCGCCCAATCCTACGAGCAGTACTTC. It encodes CASSSLAQSYEQYF. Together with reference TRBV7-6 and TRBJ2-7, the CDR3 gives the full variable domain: GAGVSQSPRYKVTKRGQDVALRCDPISGHVSLYWYRQALGQGPEFLTYFNYEAQQDKSGLPNDRFSAERPEGSISTLTIQRTEQRDSAMYRCASSSLAQSYEQYFGPGTRLTVT.

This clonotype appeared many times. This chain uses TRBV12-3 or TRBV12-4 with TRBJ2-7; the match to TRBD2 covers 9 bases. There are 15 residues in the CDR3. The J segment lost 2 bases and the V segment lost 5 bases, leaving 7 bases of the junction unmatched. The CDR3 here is CASSRSLAGTYEQYF. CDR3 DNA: TGTGCCAGCAGTCGAAGCCTAGCGGGGACCTACGAGCAGTACTTC.

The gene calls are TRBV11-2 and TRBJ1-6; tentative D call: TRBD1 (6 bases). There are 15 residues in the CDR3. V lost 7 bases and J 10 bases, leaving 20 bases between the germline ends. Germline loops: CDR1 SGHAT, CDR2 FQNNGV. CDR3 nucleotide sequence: TGTGCCAGCAACGAACAGGGAGGGCGAGGATCACCCCTCCACTTT. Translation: CASNEQGGRGSPLHF. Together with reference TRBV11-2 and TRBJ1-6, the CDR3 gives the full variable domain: EAGVAQSPRYKIIEKRQSVAFWCNPISGHATLYWYQQILGQGPKLLIQFQNNGVVDDSQLPKDRFSAERLKGVDSTLKIQPAKLEDSAVYLCASNEQGGRGSPLHFGNGTRLTVT.

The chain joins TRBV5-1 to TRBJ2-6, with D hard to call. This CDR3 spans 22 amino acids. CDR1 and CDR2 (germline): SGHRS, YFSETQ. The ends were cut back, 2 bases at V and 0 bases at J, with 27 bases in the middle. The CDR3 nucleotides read TGCGCCAGCAGCTTAGGCAGGCCCGAGGACGTCCCTCCATTCTCTGGGGCCAACGTCCTGACTTTC. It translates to CASSLGRPEDVPPFSGANVLTF. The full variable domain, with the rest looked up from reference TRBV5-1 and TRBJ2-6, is KAGVTQTPRYLIKTRGQQVTLSCSPISGHRSVSWYQQTPGQGLQFLFEYFSETQRNKGNFPGRFSGRQFSNSRSEMNVSTLELGDSALYLCASSLGRPEDVPPFSGANVLTFGAGSRLTVL.

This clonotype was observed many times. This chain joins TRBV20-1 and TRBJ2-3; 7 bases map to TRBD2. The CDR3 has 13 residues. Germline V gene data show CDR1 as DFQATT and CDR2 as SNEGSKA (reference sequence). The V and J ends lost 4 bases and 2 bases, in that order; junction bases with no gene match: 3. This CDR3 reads CSATSGHTDTQYF. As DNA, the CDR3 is TGCAGTGCTACTAGCGGCCACACAGATACGCAGTATTTT.

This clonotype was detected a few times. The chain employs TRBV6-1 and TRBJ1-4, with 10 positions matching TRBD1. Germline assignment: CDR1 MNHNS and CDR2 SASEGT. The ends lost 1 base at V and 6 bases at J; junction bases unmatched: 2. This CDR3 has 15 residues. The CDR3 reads CASSEGQGADEKLFF. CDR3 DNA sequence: TGTGCCAGCAGTGAAGGACAGGGGGCGGATGAAAAACTGTTTTTT.

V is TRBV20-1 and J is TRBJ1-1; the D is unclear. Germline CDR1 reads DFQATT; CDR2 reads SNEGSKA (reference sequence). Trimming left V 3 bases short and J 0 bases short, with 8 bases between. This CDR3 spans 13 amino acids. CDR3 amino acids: CSARNEVNTEAFF. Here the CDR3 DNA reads TGCAGTGCTAGGAATGAGGTGAACACTGAAGCTTTCTTT.

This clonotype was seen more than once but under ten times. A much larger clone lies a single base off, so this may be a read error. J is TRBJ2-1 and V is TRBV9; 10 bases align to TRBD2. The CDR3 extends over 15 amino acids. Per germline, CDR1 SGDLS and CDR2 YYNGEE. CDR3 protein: CASSALAGDYNERFF. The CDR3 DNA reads TGTGCCAGCAGCGCCCTAGCGGGGGATTACAATGAGCGGTTCTTC.

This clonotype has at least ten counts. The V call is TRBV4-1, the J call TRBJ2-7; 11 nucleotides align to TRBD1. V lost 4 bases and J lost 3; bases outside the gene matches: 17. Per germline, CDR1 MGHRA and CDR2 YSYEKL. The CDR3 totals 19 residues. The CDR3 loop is CASSLWTGGDVGLIYEQYF. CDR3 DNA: TGCGCCAGCAGCCTTTGGACAGGGGGCGATGTTGGCCTCATCTACGAGCAGTACTTC.